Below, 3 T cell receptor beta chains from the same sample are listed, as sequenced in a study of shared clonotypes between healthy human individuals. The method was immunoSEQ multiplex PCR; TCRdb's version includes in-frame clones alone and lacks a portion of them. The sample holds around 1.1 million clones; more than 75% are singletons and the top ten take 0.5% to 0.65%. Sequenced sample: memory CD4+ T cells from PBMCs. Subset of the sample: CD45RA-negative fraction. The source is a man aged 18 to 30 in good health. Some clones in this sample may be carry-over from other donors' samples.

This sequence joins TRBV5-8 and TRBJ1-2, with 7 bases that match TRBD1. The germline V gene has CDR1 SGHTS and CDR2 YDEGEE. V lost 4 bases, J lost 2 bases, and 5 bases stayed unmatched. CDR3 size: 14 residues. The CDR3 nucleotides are TGTGCCAGCAGCAACAGGGGCTCAAACTATGGCTACACCTTC. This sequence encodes CASSNRGSNYGYTF.

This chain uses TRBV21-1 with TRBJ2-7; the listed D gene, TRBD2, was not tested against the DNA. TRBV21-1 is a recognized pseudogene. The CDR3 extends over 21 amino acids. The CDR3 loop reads CASSKSLGTSGLAFSSYEQYF. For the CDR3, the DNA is TGTGCCAGCAGCAAATCGCTAGGGACTTCTGGACTAGCGTTCAGCTCCTACGAGCAGTACTTC.

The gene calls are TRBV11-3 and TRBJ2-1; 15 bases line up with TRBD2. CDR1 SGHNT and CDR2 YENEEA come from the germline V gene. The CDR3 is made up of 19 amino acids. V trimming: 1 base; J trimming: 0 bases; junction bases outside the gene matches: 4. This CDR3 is CASSLGGLAGGSSYNEQFF. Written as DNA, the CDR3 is TGTGCCAGCAGCTTAGGCGGACTAGCGGGAGGGAGCTCCTACAATGAGCAGTTCTTC.